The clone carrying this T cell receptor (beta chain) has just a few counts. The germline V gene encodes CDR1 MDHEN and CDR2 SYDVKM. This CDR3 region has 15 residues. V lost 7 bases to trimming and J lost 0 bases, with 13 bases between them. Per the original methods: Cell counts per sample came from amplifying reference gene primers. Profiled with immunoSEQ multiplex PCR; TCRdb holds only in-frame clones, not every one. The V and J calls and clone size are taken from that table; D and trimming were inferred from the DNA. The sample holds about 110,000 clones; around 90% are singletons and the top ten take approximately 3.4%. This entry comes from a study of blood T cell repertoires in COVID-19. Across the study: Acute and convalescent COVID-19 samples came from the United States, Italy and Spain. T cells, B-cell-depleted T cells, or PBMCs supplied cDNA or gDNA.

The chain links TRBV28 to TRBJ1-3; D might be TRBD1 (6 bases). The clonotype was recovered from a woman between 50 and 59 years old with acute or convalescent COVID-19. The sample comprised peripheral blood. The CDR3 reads CASKGGTNSGNTIYF. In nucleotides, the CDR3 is TGTGCCAGCAAGGGGGGGACAAACTCTGGAAACACCATATATTTT.